The 26 T cell receptor beta chains given below trace back to one sample, sequenced in a study of regulatory T cells in long-lasting Graves disease. The TCR beta library used iRepertoire HTBI primers with Arm-PCR amplification of CDR3. Via MiXCR, TCRdb re-called the multiplex PCR reads, giving one row per CDR3 protein. The data show about 540,000 distinct CDR3 sequences, 13% seen once. Noted time point: newly diagnosed GD, antithyroid drugs for less than 3 months. The TCR library was made from RNA that had been extracted from PBMCs in TRIzol. Another study also made use of these data, one on T cells in Graves' hyperthyroidism and ophthalmopathy.

The material sequenced was peripheral blood mononuclear cells (PBMCs), taken at new diagnosis, from a patient treated with antithyroid drugs. The receptors derive from a man younger than 45 with Graves disease.

Ten or more counts support this clonotype. The CDR3: CASSFAGPPYEQYF. DNA for the CDR3: TGCGCCAGCAGCTTCGCAGGACCACCCTACGAGCAGTACTTC. The chain couples TRBV5-1 to TRBJ2-7; no clear D gene. Germline CDR1 is SGHRS and CDR2 is YFSETQ. Trimming shortened V by 2 bases and J by 2 bases, and 11 bases separated the two germline ends. CDR3 length: 14 amino acids.

This chain uses TRBV7-9 with TRBJ1-6; D unresolved. V was clipped by 0 bases and J by 11 bases, with 5 bases between them. The V gene's germline CDR1 is SEHNR and CDR2 FQNEAQ (reference sequence). This CDR3 comprises 12 residues. In DNA form, the CDR3 reads TGTGCCAGCAGCTTAGCATCCCCACCCCTCCACTTT. Amino acids: CASSLASPPLHF.

This clonotype was seen many times. The gene calls are TRBV3-1 and TRBJ1-1; 7 bases are shared with TRBD1. In germline, CDR1 is LGHDT, CDR2 YNNKEL (reference sequence). The CDR3 consists of 13 residues. The V segment lost 3 bases and the J segment 6 bases; nucleotides outside the gene matches: 4. The CDR3 loop reads CASSQGGQPEAFF. The CDR3 nucleotides read TGTGCCAGCAGCCAGGGGGGACAGCCTGAAGCTTTCTTT.

To note about this clonotype: This sequence may be a read error, since a much larger clone differs from it by one base. The genes are TRBV12-3 or TRBV12-4 and TRBJ2-5; 9 nucleotides match TRBD2. Losses at the gene ends were 10 bases for V and 11 bases for J; bases not matched to a gene: 17. The CDR3 contains 14 residues. The CDR3 DNA reads as TGTGCCATCTCTGAGCGGGAGGCGGCGAATGAGCAGTACTTC. It is translated as CAISEREAANEQYF.

This clonotype was observed at least ten times. This chain connects TRBV28 to TRBJ1-4; D is uncertain. Germline V lookup: CDR1 MDHEN, CDR2 SYDVKM. V dropped 7 bases and J dropped 8 bases, with 11 bases sitting between them. This CDR3 has 12 amino acids. The CDR3 bases are TGTGCCAGCAACCAGGACCGGGAAAAACTGTTTTTT. It translates to CASNQDREKLFF.

This clonotype was detected a few times. CDR3 region: CASSGGVEQYF. Written as DNA, the CDR3 is TGCGCCAGCAGCGGGGGGGTAGAGCAGTACTTC. The chain recombines TRBV5-1 with TRBJ2-7; 7 bases are shared with TRBD2. The ends lost 4 bases at V and 7 bases at J; junction bases unmatched: 2. The germline V gene encodes CDR1 SGHRS and CDR2 YFSETQ. The CDR3 is 11 amino acids.

In this sample, this clonotype turned up many times. The CDR3: CAVQPGTGNEQFF. The CDR3, as DNA: TGTGCCGTACAACCGGGAACCGGGAATGAGCAGTTCTTC. The V and J genes are TRBV10-3 and TRBJ2-1; D is possibly TRBD2 (5 bases). There are 13 residues in the CDR3. V was cut by 11 bases and J by 7 bases, with 18 bases left in between. Germline lookup yields CDR1 ENHRY and CDR2 SYGVKD.

Ten or more counts support this clonotype. The CDR3 sequence is CASRGTVRIYSNQPQHF. CDR3 coding DNA: TGTGCCAGCAGGGGGACAGTAAGGATATATAGCAATCAGCCCCAGCATTTT. The gene calls are TRBV6-1 and TRBJ1-5, with 7 bases lining up with TRBD1. Germline lookup yields CDR1 MNHNS and CDR2 SASEGT. This CDR3 comprises 17 residues. V trimming: 6 bases; J trimming: 0 bases; junction bases outside the gene matches: 11.

This clonotype was found many times. One end of the junction varies from germline; a read error may be responsible. This sequence joins TRBV30 and TRBJ1-5, with 7 bases fitting TRBD1. There are 13 residues in the CDR3. Germline CDR1 and CDR2: GTSNPN and SVGIG (reference sequence). The DNA for the CDR3 is TGTGCCTGGAAGAAGGGGGCAGGTCAGGCCCAGCATTTT. It is translated as CAWKKGAGQAQHF.

In its sample, this clonotype was seen many times. This rearrangement joins TRBV24-1 to TRBJ1-1; tentatively, D is TRBD1 (6 bases). The CDR3 totals 12 residues. Between the trimmed V and J ends, which lost 10 bases and 7 bases, there was a span of 15 bases. Germline CDR1 KGHDR, CDR2 SFDVKD. CDR3 sequence (DNA): TGTGCCACATCAGGGGCGGGTGGTGAAGCTTTCTTT. Protein sequence: CATSGAGGEAFF.

This clonotype has at least ten counts. The junction differs from germline at one of its ends, possibly a read error. The chain recombines TRBV6-1 with TRBJ2-7, with D perhaps TRBD2 (6 bases). The CDR3 sequence is 14 residues long. Germline CDR1 reads MNHNS; CDR2 reads SASEGT. In nucleotides, the CDR3 is TGCGCCAGCAGTGCGGACGGGAGCTCCTACGAGCAGTACTTC. Translating it yields CASSADGSSYEQYF.

About this clonotype itself: This clone may be a read error of a much larger clone one base away. The rearrangement links TRBV6-2 or TRBV6-3 to TRBJ2-1; weak D call: TRBD2 (5 bases). The CDR3 loop spans 19 amino acids. Germline V gene sequence: CDR1 MNHEY, CDR2 SVGEGT. Deletions cut 2 bases from V and 2 bases from J, with 22 bases between. The CDR3 here is CASSYPGGGFSRAYNEQFF. The CDR3 bases are TGTGCCAGCAGTTACCCTGGTGGTGGGTTCTCGAGGGCCTACAATGAGCAGTTCTTC.

This clonotype was counted between two and nine times. The J gene is TRBJ2-2, the V gene TRBV6-1, with 8 nucleotides matching TRBD2. The V gene's germline CDR1 is MNHNS and CDR2 SASEGT. The J segment lost 4 bases and the V segment lost 6 bases, leaving 7 bases of the junction unmatched. The CDR3 is 15 amino acids. The CDR3 sequence: CASRRGLAGTGELFF. The CDR3 nucleotides read TGTGCCAGCAGACGAGGACTAGCTGGCACCGGGGAGCTGTTTTTT.

The chain links TRBV20-1 to TRBJ2-1; 8 nucleotides line up with TRBD1. The V gene end was trimmed by 7 bases and the J gene end by 10 bases; junction bases not matched to a gene: 12. CDR1 and CDR2 from the germline V gene are DFQATT and SNEGSKA (reference sequence). The CDR3 has 13 amino acids. CDR3 nucleotides: TGCAGTGGCACAGGGGGATCGACCTACGAGCAGTTCTTC. This sequence encodes CSGTGGSTYEQFF.

There are a few counts of this clonotype. This rearrangement joins TRBV29-1 to TRBJ1-1, with D maybe TRBD1 (6 bases). The CDR3 length is 14 residues. Germline CDR1 reads SQVTM; CDR2 reads ANQGSEA. The germline V and J ends were trimmed by 5 bases and 0 bases, with 13 bases remaining between them. The CDR3 is CSVLTRQVNTEAFF. In nucleotides, the CDR3 is TGCAGCGTTCTGACGCGACAGGTGAACACTGAAGCTTTCTTT.

This clonotype was counted between two and nine times. V and J are TRBV5-1 and TRBJ2-1, with a possible D match to TRBD2 (5 bases). Germline-derived CDR1 and CDR2 are SGHRS and YFSETQ. The V end lost 4 bases, the J end lost 0 bases, and 11 bases lay between the germline ends. CDR3 length: 15 residues. In DNA form, the CDR3 reads TGCGCCAGCAGCCTCCTGGGGAGCTCCTACAATGAGCAGTTCTTC. Its translation: CASSLLGSSYNEQFF.

This clonotype appeared many times. The rearrangement uses TRBV20-1 and TRBJ2-1; 8 bases align to TRBD2. Trimming cost V 3 bases and J 8 bases; bases outside gene matches: 18. The CDR3 length is 17 residues. Germline CDR1 and CDR2: DFQATT and SNEGSKA (reference sequence). This CDR3 is CSASGSFAGGEGYEQFF. The CDR3 region has the DNA TGCAGTGCTAGTGGATCTTTCGCGGGAGGTGAGGGCTATGAGCAGTTCTTC.

The CDR3 DNA reads as TGTGCCAGCTCACCGTCCACGTCGGCGGAAAAACTGTTTTTT. As protein: CASSPSTSAEKLFF. The V call is TRBV18, the J call TRBJ1-4, with D unclear. Germline loops: CDR1 KGHSH, CDR2 LQKENI. The CDR3 runs to 14 residues. Trimming removed 3 bases from V and 8 bases from J, with 13 bases in between.

The sample holds a few counts of this clonotype. The rearrangement uses TRBV9 and TRBJ2-1, with 7 bases aligning to TRBD2. Trimming removed 0 bases from V and 0 bases from J; junction bases left unmatched: 6. CDR3 length: 17 amino acids. In germline, CDR1 is SGDLS, CDR2 YYNGEE. The CDR3 DNA follows: TGTGCCAGCAGCGTAGAGGGTCGGGAGGTCTCCTACAATGAGCAGTTCTTC. It translates to CASSVEGREVSYNEQFF. The full variable domain, its missing parts supplied by reference TRBV9 and TRBJ2-1, is DSGVTQTPKHLITATGQRVTLRCSPRSGDLSVYWYQQSLDQGLQFLIQYYNGEERAKGNILERFSAQQFPDLHSELNLSSLELGDSALYFCASSVEGREVSYNEQFFGPGTRLTVL.

This clonotype was counted at least ten times. The chain joins TRBV5-1 to TRBJ2-1; 8 bases line up with TRBD2. Germline CDR1 is SGHRS and CDR2 is YFSETQ. The length of the CDR3 is 16 residues. With V trimmed by 0 bases and J by 4 bases, 6 bases remained unmatched. The CDR3 region has the DNA TGCGCCAGCAGCTTGGTGGCGGGAGGCTTATACAATGAGCAGTTCTTC. This codes for CASSLVAGGLYNEQFF.

This clonotype was counted at least ten times. The gene calls are TRBV5-5 and TRBJ2-7; D possibly matches TRBD1 or TRBD2 (5 bases each). CDR1 is SGHKS, CDR2 YYEKEE, per germline (reference sequence). The CDR3 has 15 amino acids. Trimming pared 1 base from V and 4 bases from J, leaving 15 bases between. CDR3 in amino acids: CASSLIGTEPYEQYF. For the CDR3, the DNA is TGTGCCAGCAGCTTGATCGGGACGGAACCTTACGAGCAGTACTTC.

This clonotype was seen repeatedly, ten times or more. V is TRBV27 and J is TRBJ2-1, with 10 positions matching TRBD1. Germline V gene lookup returns CDR1 MNHEY and CDR2 SMNVEV (reference sequence). The V gene end was trimmed by 6 bases and the J gene end by 7 bases; junction bases not matched to a gene: 6. There are 14 residues in the CDR3. The CDR3 DNA follows: TGTGCCAGCAGCTCCGGGACAGGGGTGAATGAGCAGTTCTTC. Protein: CASSSGTGVNEQFF.

This clonotype was seen only a few times. This is likely a read error, given that the CDR3 carries no conserved phenylalanine or tryptophan at its end. The CDR3 DNA follows: TGTGCCAGCTCTACGAACACTGAAGCTTTCTCT. Encoded protein: CASSTNTEAFS. V gene TRBV6-1 combines with J gene TRBJ1-1; no firm D call. The CDR3 consists of 11 residues. V lost 8 bases to trimming and J lost 1 base, with 5 bases between them. Germline CDR1 reads MNHNS; CDR2 reads SASEGT.

This clonotype was counted at least ten times. This chain uses TRBV20-1 with TRBJ2-3; D unresolved. The V gene lost 0 bases and the J gene lost 1 base, with 8 bases spanning the gap. Germline V CDR1 and CDR2: DFQATT, SNEGSKA (reference sequence). CDR3 length equals 14 residues. The CDR3 here is CSARDERGTDTQYF. The CDR3 nucleotides are TGCAGTGCTAGAGATGAACGGGGCACAGATACGCAGTATTTT.

The chain carries TRBV19 and TRBJ1-5, with a possible D match to TRBD1 (5 bases). The germline gives CDR1 LNHDA, CDR2 SQIVND (reference sequence). This CDR3 contains 13 residues. Trimming took 8 bases from V and 1 from J, leaving 9 bases between them. CDR3 protein: CASAWDSNQPQHF. The DNA for the CDR3 is TGTGCCAGTGCTTGGGACAGCAATCAGCCCCAGCATTTT.

This clonotype was picked up many times. The chain recombines TRBV29-1 with TRBJ2-7; no reliable D call. Germline lookup yields CDR1 SQVTM and CDR2 ANQGSEA. The CDR3 contains 14 residues. Trimming stripped 4 bases from V and 5 bases from J, with 18 bases between. CDR3 loop: CSVGRSGFGNEQYF. The CDR3 DNA reads TGCAGCGTTGGAAGATCCGGGTTTGGCAACGAGCAGTACTTC.